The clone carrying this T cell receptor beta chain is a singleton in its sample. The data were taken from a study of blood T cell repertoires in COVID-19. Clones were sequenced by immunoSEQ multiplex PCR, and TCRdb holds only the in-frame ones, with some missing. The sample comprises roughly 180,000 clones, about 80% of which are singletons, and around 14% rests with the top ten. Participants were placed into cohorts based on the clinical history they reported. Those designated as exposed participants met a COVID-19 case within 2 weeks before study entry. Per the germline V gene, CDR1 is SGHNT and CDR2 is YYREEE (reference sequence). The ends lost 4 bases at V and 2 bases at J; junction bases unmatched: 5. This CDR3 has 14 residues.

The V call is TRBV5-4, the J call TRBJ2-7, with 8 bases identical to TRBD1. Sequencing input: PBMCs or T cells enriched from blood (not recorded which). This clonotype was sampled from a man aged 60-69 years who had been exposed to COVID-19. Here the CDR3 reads CASSTRTGTYEQYF. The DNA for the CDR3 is TGTGCCAGCAGCACCAGGACAGGGACCTACGAGCAGTACTTC.